The clone carrying this TCR beta chain was observed many times. The sample is drawn from a study of T cells in Graves' hyperthyroidism and ophthalmopathy. Study at large: Peripheral blood was obtained at initial diagnosis, preceding any treatment.

The CDR3 length is 20 residues. V lost 0 bases, J lost 0 bases, and 21 bases lay in between. Germline lookup yields CDR1 SGHVS and CDR2 FQNEAQ. Used for diagnoses were clinical symptoms, serum thyroxine and TRAb, thyroid ultrasound and orbital computed tomography. The source material, RNA transcripts, was used to amplify TCR beta CDR3 regions. First-round RT-PCR of the TCR CDR3 relied on the HTBI primer set. Via MiXCR, TCRdb re-called the multiplex PCR reads, giving one row per CDR3 protein. The sample has about 360,000 distinct CDR3 sequences, roughly 14% seen once. The receptor's source is a man aged 30-40 years with Graves' hyperthyroidism that later progressed to Graves' ophthalmopathy. The V call is TRBV7-8, the J call TRBJ1-3; D uncertain. Specimen: blood. The CDR3 sequence is CASSLARWSSALSSGNTIYF. Written as DNA, the CDR3 is TGTGCCAGCAGCTTAGCGCGATGGAGCTCCGCTTTAAGCTCTGGAAACACCATATATTTT.